A single sample is the source of the 16 T cell receptor beta chains below, sequenced in a study of T cells in Graves' hyperthyroidism and ophthalmopathy. What was amplified from RNA transcripts were TCR beta CDR3 regions. Carried out on the TCR CDR3, a first-round RT-PCR used the HTBI primer set. TCRdb re-called the multiplex PCR reads through MiXCR, storing one row per CDR3 protein. The table lists 400,000 to 550,000 distinct CDR3 sequences, around 14% of them singletons, with 15% to 20% in the top ten. The sample comprised blood. Every receptor here comes from a woman aged 18-29 years with Graves' hyperthyroidism.

This clonotype was detected a few times. The rearrangement links TRBV5-1 to TRBJ2-7, with 10 bases fitting TRBD1. After removal of 4 bases from V and 5 bases from J, the junction contained 9 bases not matched to a gene. This CDR3 region has 15 residues. Germline V lookup: CDR1 SGHRS, CDR2 YFSETQ. The DNA of the CDR3 is TGCGCCAGCAGCGACCTGGGACAGGGGCAGGACGAGCAGTACTTC. This gives the protein CASSDLGQGQDEQYF.

The chain recombines TRBV12-3 or TRBV12-4 with TRBJ1-4; D not certain. This CDR3 has 12 amino acids. V lost 2 bases and J lost 13, with 11 bases in between. This CDR3 reads CASSLIANRLFF. The DNA of the CDR3 is TGTGCCAGCAGTTTAATAGCCAATAGACTGTTTTTT.

This clonotype was counted between two and nine times. The chain couples TRBV5-1 to TRBJ1-1, with no clear D. The CDR3 spans 13 residues. The ends were cut back, 6 bases at V and 1 base at J, with 10 bases in the middle. Germline-derived CDR1 and CDR2 are SGHRS and YFSETQ. CDR3 bases: TGCGCCAGCATCCTTGACGGGAACACTGAAGCTTTCTTT. It encodes CASILDGNTEAFF.

This clonotype was seen many times. The chain joins TRBV19 to TRBJ1-2; D call uncertain. V was clipped by 3 bases and J by 1 base, with 6 bases between them. CDR1 is LNHDA and CDR2 is SQIVND in the germline V gene (reference sequence). The CDR3 has 13 amino acids. The CDR3 DNA reads TGTGCCAGTAGTATGCAGGATAACTATGGCTACACCTTC. This codes for CASSMQDNYGYTF. Together with reference TRBV19 and TRBJ1-2, the CDR3 gives the full variable domain: DGGITQSPKYLFRKEGQNVTLSCEQNLNHDAMYWYRQDPGQGLRLIYYSQIVNDFQKGDIAEGYSVSREKKESFPLTVTSAQKNPTAFYLCASSMQDNYGYTFGSGTRLTVV.

V and J are TRBV20-1 and TRBJ1-1; 9 bases match TRBD1. The CDR3 extends over 12 amino acids. With 5 bases clipped from V and 5 bases from J, the junction kept 3 bases outside the gene matches. Germline V gene data show CDR1 as DFQATT and CDR2 as SNEGSKA (reference sequence). Written as DNA, the CDR3 is TGCAGTGCTCACAGGGGGCCTACTGAAGCTTTCTTT. As protein: CSAHRGPTEAFF.

This clonotype was seen many times. This chain uses TRBV13 with TRBJ2-5; D possibly corresponds to TRBD2 (5 bases). The CDR3 contains 13 residues. Germline V gives CDR1 PRHDT, CDR2 FYEKMQ (reference sequence). V lost 5 bases, J lost 5 bases, and 12 bases lay in between. CDR3 bases: TGTGCCAGCAGCCGGACGCAGCGGGAGACCCAGTACTTC. This gives the protein CASSRTQRETQYF.

The V and J genes are TRBV28 and TRBJ1-5; D not resolved. Germline assignment: CDR1 MDHEN and CDR2 SYDVKM. Trimming shortened V by 7 bases and J by 3 bases, and 10 bases separated the two germline ends. The CDR3 loop spans 13 amino acids. The CDR3 coding sequence is TGTGCCAGCACACTCCCCCCCAATCAGCCCCAGCATTTT. This encodes CASTLPPNQPQHF.

The chain links TRBV6-5 to TRBJ2-7; 8 positions match TRBD1. Matching the DNA end better, TRBJ2-1 makes the J call doubtful. The CDR3 is 14 residues long. Germline values: CDR1 MNHEY, CDR2 SVGAGI. In DNA form, the CDR3 reads TGTGCCAGCAGTTACCCAGGGGGCCCCTACGAGCAGTTCTTC. Its protein product is CASSYPGGPYEQFF.

There are many counts of this clonotype. The chain is built from TRBV2 and TRBJ2-7; tentatively, D is TRBD2 (6 bases). The CDR3 is made up of 12 amino acids. The germline V and J ends were trimmed by 3 bases and 7 bases, with 10 bases remaining between them. In germline, CDR1 is SNHLY, CDR2 FYNNEI. CDR3 DNA sequence: TGTGCCAGCAGTGAGGAGGGACTGGAGCAGTACGTC. It specifies CASSEEGLEQYV.

In its sample, this clonotype was seen many times. The V and J genes are TRBV7-3 and TRBJ2-3, with unresolved D. This CDR3 spans 15 amino acids. Trimming removed 2 bases at V and 2 bases at J, with 11 bases between. The germline V gene has CDR1 SGHTA and CDR2 FQGTGA. DNA of the CDR3: TGTGCCAGCAGCTTATCCCCAGCGTTCACAGATACGCAGTATTTT. Protein product: CASSLSPAFTDTQYF.

This clonotype was counted between two and nine times. The chain joins TRBV27 to TRBJ2-3, with D possibly matching TRBD2 (6 bases). Germline assignment: CDR1 MNHEY and CDR2 SMNVEV (reference sequence). V was trimmed by 8 bases and J by 4 bases, leaving 19 bases between them. The length of the CDR3 is 15 residues. The CDR3 DNA is TGTGCCAGCGGCTCCCGGGGGAGTGGGGCAGATACGCAGTATTTT. As protein: CASGSRGSGADTQYF.

The V gene is TRBV5-1, the J gene TRBJ2-3; D is possibly TRBD2 (6 bases). The CDR3 covers 15 residues. Germline CDR1 reads SGHRS; CDR2 reads YFSETQ. Trimming shortened V by 4 bases and J by 0 bases, and 12 bases separated the two germline ends. Written as DNA, the CDR3 is TGCGCCAGCAGCCCGGGGACTTTAAGCACAGATACGCAGTATTTT. It specifies CASSPGTLSTDTQYF.

This clonotype came up many times. This chain connects TRBV19 to TRBJ1-1; D unresolved. Germline V lookup: CDR1 LNHDA, CDR2 SQIVND (reference sequence). The CDR3 is 15 amino acids. With 5 bases removed from V and 0 bases from J, the gap between germline ends came to 13 bases. In nucleotides, the CDR3 is TGTGCCAGTAGTGCTCCGGAAGAGGTGAACACTGAAGCTTTCTTT. Its protein product is CASSAPEEVNTEAFF.

This clonotype was counted many times. This chain links TRBV20-1 with TRBJ1-4; 7 positions match TRBD1. Unmatched junction bases numbered 4, after V lost 5 bases and J lost 4 bases. Per the germline V gene, CDR1 is DFQATT and CDR2 is SNEGSKA (reference sequence). This CDR3 has 13 residues. CDR3 sequence (DNA): TGCAGTGCTCCAGGGGGAGGTAATGAAAAACTGTTTTTT. Translating it yields CSAPGGGNEKLFF.

This clonotype was detected a few times. This chain joins TRBV7-3 and TRBJ2-6; D remains ambiguous. The CDR3 totals 13 residues. With 5 bases removed from V and 4 bases from J, the gap between germline ends came to 6 bases. CDR1 and CDR2 from the germline V gene are SGHTA and FQGTGA. CDR3 region: CASSNLGANVLTF. The CDR3 DNA reads as TGTGCCAGCAGCAATTTGGGGGCCAACGTCCTGACTTTC.

This clonotype was counted ten times or more. J is TRBJ2-2 and V is TRBV24-1, with D possibly TRBD1 on 6 matching bases. V was cut by 4 bases and J by 0 bases, with 11 bases left in between. Germline V gene data show CDR1 as KGHDR and CDR2 as SFDVKD. The CDR3 covers 16 residues. As DNA, the CDR3 is TGTGCCACCAGTGACCGGACAGCTGCGAACACCGGGGAGCTGTTTTTT. It yields the protein CATSDRTAANTGELFF.